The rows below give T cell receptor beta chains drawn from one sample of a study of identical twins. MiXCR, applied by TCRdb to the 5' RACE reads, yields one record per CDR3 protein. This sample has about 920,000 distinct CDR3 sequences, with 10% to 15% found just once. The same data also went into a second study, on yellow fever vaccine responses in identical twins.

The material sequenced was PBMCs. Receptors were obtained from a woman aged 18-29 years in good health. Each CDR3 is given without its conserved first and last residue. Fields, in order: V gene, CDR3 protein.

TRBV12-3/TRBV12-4 ASRATGGNQPQH
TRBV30 AWRGDRNKYEQY
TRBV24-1 ATSEDGLNEQF
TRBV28 ASSFLELGQHTQY
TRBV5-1 ASGPGTSGRLLHNEQF
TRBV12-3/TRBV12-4 ASSRPTSGSYSYNEQF
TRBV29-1 SVERSGRADTQY
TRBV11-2 ASSLHSTYEQY
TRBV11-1 ASSLVWPKGSNTGELF
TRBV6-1 ASKVGASPSGKAF
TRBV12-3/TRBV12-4 ASSFGTGAKNIQY
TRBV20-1 SARPGWSTGELF
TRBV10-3 AIGDTQY
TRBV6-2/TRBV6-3 ATAAANTDTQY
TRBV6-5 ASSYQGGRGYT
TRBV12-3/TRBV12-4 ASTPGPRTGQRGETQY
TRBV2 ASKVVQGNEKLF
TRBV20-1 SAWRLGESYNEQF
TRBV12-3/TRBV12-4 ASSLVVGLLGPSYNEQF
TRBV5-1 ASSLALDREAF
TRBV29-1 SVGQGVHEQY
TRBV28 ASERRNTEAF
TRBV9 ASSVWGAQGDTQY
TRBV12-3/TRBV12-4 ASSPLAGGVETQY
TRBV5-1 ASSWPPGTSGSKNTQY
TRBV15 ATSKMGYNEQF
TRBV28 ASSWGQVDQPQH
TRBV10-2 ASSGPYAETETFSGANVLT
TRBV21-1 ASSKRGTNRGAVDTQY
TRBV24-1 ATSSPDRSTGELF
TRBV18 ASSPPLAGDNEQF
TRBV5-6 ASSKGTNQPQH
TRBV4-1 ASSRGTVPLLYNSPLH
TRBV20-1 SASGPGQGYEQY
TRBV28 ASSYSSGRPNEQF
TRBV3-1 ASSQSRRGPQH
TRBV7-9 ASSPVAGAAEQF
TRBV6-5 ASSYPQGSGANVLT
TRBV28 ASIQQGGGQPQH
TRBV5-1 ASSHSGGQETQY
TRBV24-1 ATSDPREGLETQY
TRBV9 ASSVATGSRETQY
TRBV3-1 ASSQDTGQETQY
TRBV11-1 ASSRPPLSMPLGTEAF
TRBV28 ASSLGTGIWNEQF